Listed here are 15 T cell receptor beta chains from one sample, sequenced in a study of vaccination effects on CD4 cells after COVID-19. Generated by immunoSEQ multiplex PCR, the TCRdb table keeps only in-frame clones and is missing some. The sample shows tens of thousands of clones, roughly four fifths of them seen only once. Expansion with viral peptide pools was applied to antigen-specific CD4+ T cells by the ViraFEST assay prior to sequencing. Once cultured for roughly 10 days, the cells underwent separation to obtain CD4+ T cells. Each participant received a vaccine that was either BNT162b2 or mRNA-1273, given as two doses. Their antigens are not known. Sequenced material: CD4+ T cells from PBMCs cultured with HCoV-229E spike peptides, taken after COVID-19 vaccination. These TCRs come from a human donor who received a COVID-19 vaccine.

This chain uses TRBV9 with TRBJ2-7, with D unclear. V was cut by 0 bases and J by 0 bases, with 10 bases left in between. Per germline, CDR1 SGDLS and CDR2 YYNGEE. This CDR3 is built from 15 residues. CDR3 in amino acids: CASSVEAASSYEQYF. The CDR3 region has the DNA TGTGCCAGCAGCGTAGAGGCAGCCTCCTCCTACGAGCAGTACTTC. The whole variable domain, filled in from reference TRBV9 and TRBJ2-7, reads DSGVTQTPKHLITATGQRVTLRCSPRSGDLSVYWYQQSLDQGLQFLIQYYNGEERAKGNILERFSAQQFPDLHSELNLSSLELGDSALYFCASSVEAASSYEQYFGPGTRLTVT.

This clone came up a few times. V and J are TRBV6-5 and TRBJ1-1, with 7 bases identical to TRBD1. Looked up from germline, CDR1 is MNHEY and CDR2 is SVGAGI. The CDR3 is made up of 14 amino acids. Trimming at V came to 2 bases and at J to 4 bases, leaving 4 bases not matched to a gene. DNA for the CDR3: TGTGCCAGCAGTTACAAACAGGGGTCCACTGAAGCTTTCTTT. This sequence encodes CASSYKQGSTEAFF.

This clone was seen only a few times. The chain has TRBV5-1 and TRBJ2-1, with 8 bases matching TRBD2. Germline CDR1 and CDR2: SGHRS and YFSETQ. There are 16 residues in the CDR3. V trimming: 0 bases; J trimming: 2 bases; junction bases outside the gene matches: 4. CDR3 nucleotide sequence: TGCGCCAGCAGCTTGGCTCCTAGCGGGCCCTACAATGAGCAGTTCTTC. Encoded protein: CASSLAPSGPYNEQFF.

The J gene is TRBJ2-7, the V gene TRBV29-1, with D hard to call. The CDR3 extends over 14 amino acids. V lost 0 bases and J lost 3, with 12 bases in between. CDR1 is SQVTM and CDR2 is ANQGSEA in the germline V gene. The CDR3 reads CSVEDPASVYEQYF. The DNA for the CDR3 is TGCAGCGTTGAAGATCCCGCATCCGTCTACGAGCAGTACTTC.

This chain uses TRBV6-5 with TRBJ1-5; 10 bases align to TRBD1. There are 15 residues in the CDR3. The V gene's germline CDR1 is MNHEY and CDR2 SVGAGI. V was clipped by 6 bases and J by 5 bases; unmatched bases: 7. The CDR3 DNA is TGTGCCAGCAGAACCGGGACAGGGGTCTATCAGCCCCAGCATTTT. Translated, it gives CASRTGTGVYQPQHF.

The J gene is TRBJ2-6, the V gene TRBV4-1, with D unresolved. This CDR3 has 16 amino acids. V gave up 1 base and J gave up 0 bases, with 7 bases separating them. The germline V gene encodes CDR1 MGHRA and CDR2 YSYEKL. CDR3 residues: CASSQALSSGANVLTF. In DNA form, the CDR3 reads TGCGCCAGCAGCCAAGCATTGAGCTCTGGGGCCAACGTCCTGACTTTC.

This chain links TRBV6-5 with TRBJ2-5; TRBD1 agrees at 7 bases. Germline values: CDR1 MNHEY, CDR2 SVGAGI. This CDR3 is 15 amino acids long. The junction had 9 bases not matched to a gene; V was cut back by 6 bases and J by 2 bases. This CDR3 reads CASRERGQIQETQYF. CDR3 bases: TGTGCCAGCAGAGAGAGGGGGCAGATTCAAGAGACCCAGTACTTC.

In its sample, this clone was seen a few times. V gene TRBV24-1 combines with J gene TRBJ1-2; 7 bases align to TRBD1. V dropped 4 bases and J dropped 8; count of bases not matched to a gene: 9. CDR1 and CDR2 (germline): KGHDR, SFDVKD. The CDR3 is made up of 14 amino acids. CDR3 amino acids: CATSDSGQLGGYTF. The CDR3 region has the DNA TGTGCCACCAGTGACTCGGGACAGTTGGGAGGCTACACCTTC.

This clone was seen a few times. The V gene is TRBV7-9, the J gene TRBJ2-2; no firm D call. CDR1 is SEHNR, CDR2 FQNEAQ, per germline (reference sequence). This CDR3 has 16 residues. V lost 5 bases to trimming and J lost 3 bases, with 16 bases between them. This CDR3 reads CASSPNTVADTGELFF. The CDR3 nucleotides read TGTGCCAGCAGCCCTAACACGGTGGCCGACACCGGGGAGCTGTTTTTT. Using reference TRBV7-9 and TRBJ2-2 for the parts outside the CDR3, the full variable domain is DTGVSQNPRHKITKRGQNVTFRCDPISEHNRLYWYRQTLGQGPEFLTYFQNEAQLEKSRLLSDRFSAERPKGSFSTLEIQRTEQGDSAMYLCASSPNTVADTGELFFGEGSRLTVL.

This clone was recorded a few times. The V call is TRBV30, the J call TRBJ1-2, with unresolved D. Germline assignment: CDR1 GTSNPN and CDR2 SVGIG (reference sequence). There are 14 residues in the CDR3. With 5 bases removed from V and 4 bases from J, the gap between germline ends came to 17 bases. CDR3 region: CAWFVGHLTYGYTF. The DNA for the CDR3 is TGTGCCTGGTTCGTGGGCCACCTGACCTATGGCTACACCTTC.

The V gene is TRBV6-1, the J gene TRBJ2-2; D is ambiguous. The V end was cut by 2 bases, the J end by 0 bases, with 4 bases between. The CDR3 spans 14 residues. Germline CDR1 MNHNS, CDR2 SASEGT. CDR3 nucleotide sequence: TGTGCCAGCAGTGAAACCGCGAACACCGGGGAGCTGTTTTTT. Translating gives CASSETANTGELFF.

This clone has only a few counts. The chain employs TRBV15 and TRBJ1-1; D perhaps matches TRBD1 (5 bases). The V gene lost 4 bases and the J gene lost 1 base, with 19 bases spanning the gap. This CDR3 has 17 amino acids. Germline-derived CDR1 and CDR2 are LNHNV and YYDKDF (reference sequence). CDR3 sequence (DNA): TGTGCCACCAGCACCAGTTATTGGGGACGGACGAACACTGAAGCTTTCTTT. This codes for CATSTSYWGRTNTEAFF.

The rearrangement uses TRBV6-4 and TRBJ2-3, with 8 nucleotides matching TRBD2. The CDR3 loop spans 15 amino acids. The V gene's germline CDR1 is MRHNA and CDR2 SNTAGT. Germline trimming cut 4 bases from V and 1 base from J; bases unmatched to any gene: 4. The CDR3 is CASSVEAGGTDTQYF. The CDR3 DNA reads TGTGCCAGCAGTGTCGAAGCGGGGGGCACAGATACGCAGTATTTT.

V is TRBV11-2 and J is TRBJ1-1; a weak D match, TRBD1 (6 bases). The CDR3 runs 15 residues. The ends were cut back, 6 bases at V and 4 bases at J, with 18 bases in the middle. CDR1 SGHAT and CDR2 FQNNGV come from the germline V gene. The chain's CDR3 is CASRKIQGIGTEAFF. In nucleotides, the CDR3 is TGTGCCAGCAGAAAGATACAGGGTATCGGCACTGAAGCTTTCTTT.

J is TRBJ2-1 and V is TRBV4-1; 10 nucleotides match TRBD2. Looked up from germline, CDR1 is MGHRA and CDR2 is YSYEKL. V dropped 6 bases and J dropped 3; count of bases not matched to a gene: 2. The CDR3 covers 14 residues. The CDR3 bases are TGCGCCAGCAGGGGACTAGCGAACTACAATGAGCAGTTCTTC. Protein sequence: CASRGLANYNEQFF.